This TCR beta chain emerged from a study of T-cell memory formation after mild COVID-19. Turning to the study itself: For the most part, TCR clusters were specific to one donor.

With 7 bases clipped from V and 9 bases from J, the junction kept 6 bases outside the gene matches. This CDR3 contains 12 residues. TCRdb reanalysed the 5' RACE reads using MiXCR and keeps one entry per CDR3 protein. Among around 510,000 distinct CDR3 sequences, about a fifth were seen once, and the ten largest hold approximately 8.4%. The V gene is TRBV12-3 or TRBV12-4, the J gene TRBJ1-2; 9 bases map to TRBD1. Input material: PBMCs or a T cell subset sorted from them (not recorded which). This clonotype was obtained from an adult woman who had mild COVID-19 (a few samples of this study predate the infection). Cell type and time point are not known. The CDR3 region has the DNA TGTGCCAGCACCCCGGGACAGGGTCGCTACACCTTC. It encodes CASTPGQGRYTF.